These 5 T cell receptor beta chains were sequenced from one sample in a study of Tregs in tolerant kidney transplant recipients. Recipients received nonmyeloablative bone marrow transplants from related graft donors, with transient mixed chimerism. Assay used: immunoSEQ multiplex PCR; TCRdb lists only in-frame clones, some missing. Here the sample spans more than 70,000 clones, 91% being singletons. Here the sequenced sample was CD4+ T cells from blood (PBMCs), taken 24 months after the transplant. Every receptor here comes from a human patient who received a combined kidney and bone marrow transplant. Part of the T cell pool may stem from the graft donor.

The J gene is TRBJ1-1, the V gene TRBV5-1, with D unclear. The CDR3 is made up of 11 amino acids. With 3 bases removed from V and 11 bases from J, the gap between germline ends came to 11 bases. In germline, CDR1 is SGHRS, CDR2 YFSETQ. The CDR3 DNA reads TGCGCCAGCAGCTATCAGAGGCAGGCTTTCTTT. Amino acids: CASSYQRQAFF.

The CDR3 loop is CASSSGLAGLSYNEQFF. The CDR3 coding sequence is TGTGCCAGTAGTTCGGGACTAGCGGGCCTCTCCTACAATGAGCAGTTCTTC. The rearrangement links TRBV19 to TRBJ2-1; 12 bases match TRBD2. After removal of 5 bases from V and 0 bases from J, the junction contained 5 bases not matched to a gene. This CDR3 is 17 amino acids long. Germline V lookup: CDR1 LNHDA, CDR2 SQIVND (reference sequence).

The gene calls are TRBV18 and TRBJ1-1; 7 positions match TRBD1. This CDR3 is built from 13 residues. V was pared by 3 bases and J by 5 bases, with 3 bases of the junction left unmatched. From germline, CDR1 is KGHSH and CDR2 LQKENI. CDR3 region: CASSPGQLTEAFF. Written as DNA, the CDR3 is TGTGCCAGCTCACCGGGACAGCTGACTGAAGCTTTCTTT.

The V call is TRBV10-3, the J call TRBJ1-1; D perhaps matches TRBD1 (6 bases). V was clipped by 8 bases and J by 5 bases, with 39 bases between them. Germline CDR1 is ENHRY and CDR2 is SYGVKD. This CDR3 contains 21 residues. CDR3 in DNA: TGTGCCATCCGGGCCGTTGAGGGGCTAGTTAAAGAGACAGGTGGGGAAACTGAAGCTTTCTTT. This gives the protein CAIRAVEGLVKETGGETEAFF.

The chain couples TRBV5-8 to TRBJ2-3, with D perhaps matching TRBD1 (6 bases). The ends were cut back, 3 bases at V and 6 bases at J, with 20 bases in the middle. CDR3 size: 16 residues. Germline V gene data show CDR1 as SGHTS and CDR2 as YDEGEE. CDR3 protein: CASSSLGTFYKDTQYF. DNA for the CDR3: TGTGCCAGCAGCTCTCTCGGGACATTCTACAAGGATACGCAGTATTTT.